The clone carrying this TCR beta chain has only a few counts. The data stem from a study of blood T cells in healthy people across ages. Germline loops: CDR1 LGHNA, CDR2 YNFKEQ. The CDR3 is made up of 17 amino acids. The trim removed 0 bases at V and 1 base at J, leaving 6 bases unmatched. Each individual donor underwent a draw of ten milliliters of peripheral blood. Using a J-beta primer mix together with a sample-barcoded 5' primer, a second PCR was run for roughly 7 to 11 cycles. TCRdb analysed the 5' RACE reads with MiXCR anew, one entry per CDR3 protein. Counted here are about a million distinct CDR3 sequences, roughly 51% occurring once; the ten biggest clones make up over 20%.

The chain recombines TRBV4-2 with TRBJ2-1; 7 nucleotides line up with TRBD2. Sequenced input: blood. The TCR comes from a woman aged 55-69 years in good health. The CDR3 is CASSQDGLAASYNEQFF. Written as DNA, the CDR3 is TGTGCCAGCAGCCAAGATGGGCTAGCGGCTTCCTACAATGAGCAGTTCTTC.